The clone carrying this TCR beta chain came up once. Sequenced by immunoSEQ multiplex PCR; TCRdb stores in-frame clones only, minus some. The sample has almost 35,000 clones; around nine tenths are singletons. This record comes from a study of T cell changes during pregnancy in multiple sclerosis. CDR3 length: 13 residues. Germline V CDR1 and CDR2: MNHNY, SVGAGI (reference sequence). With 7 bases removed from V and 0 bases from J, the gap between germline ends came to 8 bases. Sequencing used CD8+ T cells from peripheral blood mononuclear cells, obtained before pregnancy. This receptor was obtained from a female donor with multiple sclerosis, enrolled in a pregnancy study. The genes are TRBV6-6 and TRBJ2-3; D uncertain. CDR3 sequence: CASTGDSTDTQYF. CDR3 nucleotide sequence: TGTGCCAGCACCGGTGATAGCACAGATACGCAGTATTTT.